The 17 T cell receptor beta chains listed next were all sequenced from one sample in a study of T cells expressing NK-cell markers. TCRdb reprocessed the 5' RACE reads and stores each CDR3 protein as one record, lacking DNA. Its table lists around 100,000 distinct CDR3 sequences. The sample consisted of blood T cells: a sorted CD56 or NKG2C T cell subset, CD4+ or CD8+ T cells, or bulk PBMC T cells (not recorded which). The source of these receptors is a woman between 18 and 75 years old in good health.

This sequence joins TRBV6-4 and TRBJ2-1. The CDR3 runs 16 residues. Looked up from germline, CDR1 is MRHNA and CDR2 is SNTAGT. This chain's CDR3 is CASSDQVQSSYNEQFF.

The chain links TRBV6-2 or TRBV6-3 to TRBJ2-3; the D call from TCRdb, TRBD1, cannot be confirmed without DNA. The V gene's germline CDR1 is MNHEY and CDR2 SVGEGT. This CDR3 has 15 amino acids. CDR3 in amino acids: CASSYAASGADTQYF.

The chain recombines TRBV14 with TRBJ1-6; TCRdb indicates TRBD1, and absent DNA this call remains unverified. The CDR3 is 14 amino acids. Germline CDR1 is SGHDN and CDR2 is FVKESK. CDR3 residues: CASSFGPGRSPLHF.

The V and J genes are TRBV7-9 and TRBJ1-2. The CDR3 spans 16 residues. CDR1 and CDR2 (germline): SEHNR, FQNEAQ (reference sequence). The CDR3 here is CASSIHRGGPEDGYTF. The full variable domain, rest sourced from reference TRBV7-9 and TRBJ1-2, is DTGVSQNPRHKITKRGQNVTFRCDPISEHNRLYWYRQTLGQGPEFLTYFQNEAQLEKSRLLSDRFSAERPKGSFSTLEIQRTEQGDSAMYLCASSIHRGGPEDGYTFGSGTRLTVV.

The chain has TRBV7-3 and TRBJ2-5; TCRdb designates TRBD1, a call that cannot be tested without DNA. The CDR3 totals 17 residues. Germline assignment: CDR1 SGHTA and CDR2 FQGTGA. CDR3 sequence: CASSLIGGYVGQETQYF. Drawing the rest from reference TRBV7-3 and TRBJ2-5, the complete variable domain is GAGVSQTPSNKVTEKGKYVELRCDPISGHTALYWYRQSLGQGPEFLIYFQGTGAADDSGLPNDRFFAVRPEGSVSTLKIQRTERGDSAVYLCASSLIGGYVGQETQYFGPGTRLLVL.

The V and J genes are TRBV20-1 and TRBJ2-1; the TRBD1 assignment by TCRdb is unverifiable without DNA. The germline CDR1 and CDR2 sequences are DFQATT and SNEGSKA (reference sequence). The CDR3 runs 18 residues. CDR3 amino acids: CSAKKWSGGAPYNNEQFF.

This chain uses TRBV6-1 with TRBJ2-1; TCRdb's assignment of TRBD2 cannot be checked, as there is no DNA. CDR1 MNHNS and CDR2 SASEGT come from the germline V gene. This CDR3 region has 15 residues. CDR3 in amino acids: CARAGEGSSYNEQFF.

This rearrangement joins TRBV29-1 to TRBJ2-2. This CDR3 comprises 12 residues. The germline V gene encodes CDR1 SQVTM and CDR2 ANQGSEA. The CDR3 loop is CSVQERAGELFF.

CDR3 sequence: CASSFGPGEGDEQFF. The chain links TRBV9 to TRBJ2-1; there is no DNA to check the TCRdb D call of TRBD1. CDR3 length: 15 residues. The V gene's germline CDR1 is SGDLS and CDR2 YYNGEE.

CDR3 amino acids: CASSLDEGPLHYGYTF. The V gene is TRBV11-2, the J gene TRBJ1-2. This CDR3 is built from 16 residues. The germline V gene encodes CDR1 SGHAT and CDR2 FQNNGV.

V gene TRBV2 combines with J gene TRBJ2-1; TCRdb's D call, TRBD2, is unchecked because there is no DNA. Per the germline V gene, CDR1 is SNHLY and CDR2 is FYNNEI. The CDR3 consists of 18 residues. The CDR3 sequence is CASTTQGAGGRTYNEQFF. The full variable domain, its missing parts supplied by reference TRBV2 and TRBJ2-1, is EPEVTQTPSHQVTQMGQEVILRCVPISNHLYFYWYRQILGQKVEFLVSFYNNEISEKSEIFDDQFSVERPDGSNFTLKIRSTKLEDSAMYFCASTTQGAGGRTYNEQFFGPGTRLTVL.

This chain joins TRBV5-6 and TRBJ2-1; TCRdb designates TRBD2, a call that cannot be tested without DNA. The V gene's germline CDR1 is SGHDT and CDR2 YYEEEE. There are 14 residues in the CDR3. The CDR3 is CASIQAGNYNEQFF.

J is TRBJ2-7 and V is TRBV3-1; TCRdb outputs TRBD1, but without DNA this stays unchecked. CDR3 length: 13 amino acids. Germline values: CDR1 LGHDT, CDR2 YNNKEL (reference sequence). CDR3 in amino acids: CASSHPGAYEQYF.

V is TRBV29-1 and J is TRBJ2-7; TCRdb gives TRBD2 as the D gene, but with no DNA this cannot be confirmed. The CDR3 length is 16 residues. CDR1 and CDR2 (germline): SQVTM, ANQGSEA. CDR3 loop: CSVEAPSGLAGWEQYF.

This chain uses TRBV5-1 with TRBJ2-7; TCRdb picks TRBD1, but there is no DNA to check that call. This CDR3 spans 15 amino acids. Germline CDR1 is SGHRS and CDR2 is YFSETQ. This CDR3 reads CASSPVGGTPIEQYF.

This sequence joins TRBV6-5 and TRBJ2-2; no DNA is available, so the TRBD1 call from TCRdb remains unchecked. Germline V CDR1 and CDR2: MNHEY, SVGAGI. The CDR3 is 17 amino acids. This chain's CDR3 is CASSYSERGPNTGELFF.

Here the CDR3 reads CSALGSEKLFF. The chain couples TRBV29-1 to TRBJ1-4. This CDR3 spans 11 amino acids. Per germline, CDR1 SQVTM and CDR2 ANQGSEA.